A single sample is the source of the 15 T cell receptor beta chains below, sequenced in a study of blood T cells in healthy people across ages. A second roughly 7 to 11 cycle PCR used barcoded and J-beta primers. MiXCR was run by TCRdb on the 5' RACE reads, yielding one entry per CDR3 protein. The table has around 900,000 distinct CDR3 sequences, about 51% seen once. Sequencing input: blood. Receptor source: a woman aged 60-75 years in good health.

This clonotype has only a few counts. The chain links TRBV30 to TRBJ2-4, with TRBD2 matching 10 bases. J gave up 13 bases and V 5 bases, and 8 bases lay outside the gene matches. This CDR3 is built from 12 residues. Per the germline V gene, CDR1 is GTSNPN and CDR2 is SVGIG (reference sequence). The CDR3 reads CAWSLAGVQQYF. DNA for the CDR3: TGTGCCTGGTCCCTAGCGGGAGTGCAGCAGTACTTC.

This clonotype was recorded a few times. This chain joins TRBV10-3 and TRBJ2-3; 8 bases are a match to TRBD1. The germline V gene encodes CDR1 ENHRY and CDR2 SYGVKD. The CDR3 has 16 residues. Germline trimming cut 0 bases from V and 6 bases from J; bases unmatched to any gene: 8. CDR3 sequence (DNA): TGTGCCATCAGTGAGTCATCCAGGGGGCAAATGGATACGCAGTATTTT. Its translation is CAISESSRGQMDTQYF.

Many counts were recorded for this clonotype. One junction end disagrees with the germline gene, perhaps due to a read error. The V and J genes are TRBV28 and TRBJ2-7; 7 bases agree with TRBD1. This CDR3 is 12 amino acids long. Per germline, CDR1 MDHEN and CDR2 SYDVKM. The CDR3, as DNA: TGCGCCAGCAGCTGGGACAGCTACGAGCAGTACTTC. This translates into CASSWDSYEQYF.

The CDR3 protein is CASSSGGPQHF. The CDR3, as DNA: TGTGCCAGCAGTTCGGGGGGTCCCCAGCATTTT. The rearrangement uses TRBV12-3 or TRBV12-4 and TRBJ1-5; possible D gene TRBD1, 5 bases. The CDR3 contains 11 residues. The V end lost 4 bases, the J end lost 10 bases, and 8 bases lay between the germline ends.

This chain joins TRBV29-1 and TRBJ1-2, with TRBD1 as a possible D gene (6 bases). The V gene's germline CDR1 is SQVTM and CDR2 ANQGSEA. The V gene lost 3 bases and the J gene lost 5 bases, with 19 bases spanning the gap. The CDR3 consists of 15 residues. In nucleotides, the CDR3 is TGCAGCGTTGATTCCCGGGACAAAGAAATTTATGGCTACACCTTC. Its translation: CSVDSRDKEIYGYTF. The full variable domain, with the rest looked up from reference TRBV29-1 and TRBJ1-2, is SAVISQKPSRDICQRGTSLTIQCQVDSQVTMMFWYRQQPGQSLTLIATANQGSEATYESGFVIDKFPISRPNLTFSTLTVSNMSPEDSSIYLCSVDSRDKEIYGYTFGSGTRLTVV.

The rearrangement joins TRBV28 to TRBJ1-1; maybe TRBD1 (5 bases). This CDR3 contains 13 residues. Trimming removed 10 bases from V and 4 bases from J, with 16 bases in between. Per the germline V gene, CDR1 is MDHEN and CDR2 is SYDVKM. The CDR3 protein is CATSTGPVTEAFF. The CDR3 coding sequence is TGTGCCACCTCAACGGGGCCCGTCACTGAAGCTTTCTTT.

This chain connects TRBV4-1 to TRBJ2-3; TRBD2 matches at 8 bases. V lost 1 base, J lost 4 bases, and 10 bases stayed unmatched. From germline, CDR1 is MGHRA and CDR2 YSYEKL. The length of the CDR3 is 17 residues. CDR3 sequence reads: CASSQGLAGPSPDTQYF. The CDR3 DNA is TGCGCCAGCAGCCAAGGATTAGCGGGACCCTCACCAGATACGCAGTATTTT.

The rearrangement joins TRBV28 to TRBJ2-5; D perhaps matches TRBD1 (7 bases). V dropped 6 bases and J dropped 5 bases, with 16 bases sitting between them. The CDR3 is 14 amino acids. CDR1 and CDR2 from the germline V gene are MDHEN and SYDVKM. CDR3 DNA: TGTGCCAGCAGACCTACAGGGGCGGGGGAGACCCAGTACTTC. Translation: CASRPTGAGETQYF.

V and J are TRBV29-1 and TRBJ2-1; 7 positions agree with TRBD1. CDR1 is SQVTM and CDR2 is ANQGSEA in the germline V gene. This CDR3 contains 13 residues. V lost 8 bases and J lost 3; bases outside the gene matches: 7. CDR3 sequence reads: CSSKGAYYNEQFF. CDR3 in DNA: TGCAGCTCAAAGGGGGCCTACTACAATGAGCAGTTCTTC.

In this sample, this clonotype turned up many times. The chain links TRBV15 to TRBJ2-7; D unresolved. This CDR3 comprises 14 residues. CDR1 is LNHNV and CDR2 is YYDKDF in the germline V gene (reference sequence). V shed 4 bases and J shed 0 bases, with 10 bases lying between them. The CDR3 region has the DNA TGTGCCACCAGCAAGGACGCCTACTCCTACGAGCAGTACTTC. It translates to CATSKDAYSYEQYF.

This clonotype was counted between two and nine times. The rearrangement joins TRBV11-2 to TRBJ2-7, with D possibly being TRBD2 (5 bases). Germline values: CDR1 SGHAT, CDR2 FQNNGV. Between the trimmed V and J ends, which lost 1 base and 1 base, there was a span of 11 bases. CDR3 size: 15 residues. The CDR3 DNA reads TGTGCCAGCAGCTTAGTTCGCGGGCAGTCCTACGAGCAGTACTTC. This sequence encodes CASSLVRGQSYEQYF.

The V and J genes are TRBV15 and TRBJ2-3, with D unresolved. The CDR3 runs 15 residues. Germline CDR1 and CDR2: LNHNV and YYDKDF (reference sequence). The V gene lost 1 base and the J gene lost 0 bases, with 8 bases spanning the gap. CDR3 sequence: CATSRGVASTDTQYF. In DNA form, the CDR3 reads TGTGCCACCAGCAGAGGGGTGGCCAGCACAGATACGCAGTATTTT.

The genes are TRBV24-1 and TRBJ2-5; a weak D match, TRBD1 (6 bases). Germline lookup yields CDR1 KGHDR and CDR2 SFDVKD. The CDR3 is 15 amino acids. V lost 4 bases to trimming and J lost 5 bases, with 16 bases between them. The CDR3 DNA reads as TGTGCCACCAGTGACCCGAGGGGGTCTAGGGAGACCCAGTACTTC. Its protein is CATSDPRGSRETQYF.

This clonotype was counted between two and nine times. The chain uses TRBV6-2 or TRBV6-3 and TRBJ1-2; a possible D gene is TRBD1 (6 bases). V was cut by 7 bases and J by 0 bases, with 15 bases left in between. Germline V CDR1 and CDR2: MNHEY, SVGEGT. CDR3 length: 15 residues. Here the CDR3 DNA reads TGTGCCAGCACCCATCGGACAGATTCTAACTATGGCTACACCTTC. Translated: CASTHRTDSNYGYTF.

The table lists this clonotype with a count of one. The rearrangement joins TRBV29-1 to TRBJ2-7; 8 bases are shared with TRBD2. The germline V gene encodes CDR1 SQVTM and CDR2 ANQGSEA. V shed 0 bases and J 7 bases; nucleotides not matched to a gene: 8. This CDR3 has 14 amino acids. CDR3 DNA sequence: TGCAGCGTTGAAGATTCACTAGCGGAGACGGAGCAGTACTTC. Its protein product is CSVEDSLAETEQYF.